A selection of T cell receptor beta chains follows, all from one sample in a study of T cells expressing NK-cell markers. TCRdb processed the 5' RACE reads again and assigns one entry to each CDR3 protein, with no DNA. The repertoire shows over 150,000 distinct CDR3 sequences; the top ten hold about 19%. The sequenced sample consisted of blood T cells: a sorted CD56 or NKG2C T cell subset, CD4+ or CD8+ T cells, or bulk PBMC T cells (not recorded which). The receptor source for this set is a man between 18 and 69 years old in good health. The CDR3 runs from the conserved cysteine through the conserved F or W. The order of the fields is J gene, V gene, CDR3 protein.

>TRBJ2-1|TRBV19
CASSIKDSYNEQFF
>TRBJ1-6|TRBV7-3
CASSLGGPRPLHF
>TRBJ1-6|TRBV28
CASSFIGFGAPRGNSPLHF
>TRBJ2-2|TRBV12-3/TRBV12-4
CANSLRDRHTGELFF
>TRBJ1-2|TRBV25-1
CASSAGEGYTF
>TRBJ2-7|TRBV5-5
CASSFIEVSSYEQYF
>TRBJ2-5|TRBV7-9
CASSTPRQAGFPETQYF
>TRBJ2-2|TRBV7-9
CASSAEAGANTGELFF
>TRBJ2-4|TRBV6-1
CASSTPTGSGIQYF
>TRBJ2-6|TRBV29-1
CSVEFGGSGANVLTF
>TRBJ1-4|TRBV4-2
CASSQDNSRQGDEKLFF
>TRBJ2-5|TRBV5-1
CASSPKFGETQYF
>TRBJ2-5|TRBV29-1
CSVALAGYQETQYF
>TRBJ2-5|TRBV28
CAMLAGGGETQYF
>TRBJ1-1|TRBV5-1
CASSFLGPYTEAFF
>TRBJ1-2|TRBV2
CASMSGAKVYGYTF
>TRBJ2-7|TRBV9
CASTPGAGEPSYEQYF
>TRBJ2-7|TRBV18
CASFHEPSSSYEQYF
>TRBJ2-7|TRBV7-9
CASSYGTDYEQYF
>TRBJ1-4|TRBV28
CASRTLWVATNEKLFF
>TRBJ1-5|TRBV28
CASSFSDRAQPQHF
>TRBJ1-5|TRBV2
CASSNDRGRYQPQHF
>TRBJ1-4|TRBV29-1
CSVLQGSTNEKLFF
>TRBJ2-5|TRBV15
CATRVSAVPQETQYF
>TRBJ2-1|TRBV6-4
CASSVRTGGGDEQFF
>TRBJ1-1|TRBV2
CASGGQGYSNTEAFF
>TRBJ1-4|TRBV7-9
CASSPRPGKLFF
>TRBJ1-6|TRBV29-1
CSVLDRGQYNSPLHF
>TRBJ2-1|TRBV9
CASSQVDVGTYNEQFF
>TRBJ2-2|TRBV6-1
CASSESSGGAGELFF
>TRBJ2-7|TRBV20-1
CSVFPRDRSYEQYF
>TRBJ2-5|TRBV24-1
CATAARTSEETQYF
>TRBJ2-1|TRBV7-9
CASSLFSSGDEQFF
>TRBJ2-5|TRBV7-2
CASSLGFRVGETQYF
>TRBJ2-1|TRBV7-8
CASSSPGTMVNEQFF
>TRBJ2-5|TRBV19
CASSPQGWETQYF
>TRBJ1-2|TRBV30
CAWYKGLEGYTF
>TRBJ2-7|TRBV3-1
CASSADTLEQYF
>TRBJ2-7|TRBV27
CASSTSGTYYEQYF
>TRBJ2-7|TRBV10-3
CAISEQDEQYF
>TRBJ2-5|TRBV6-4
CASSVQGDQETQYF
>TRBJ1-3|TRBV19
CASSPRHNSGNTIYF
>TRBJ2-5|TRBV13
CASSIGTPKETQYF
>TRBJ2-7|TRBV6-1
CASKGTAGYEQYF